The 13 T cell receptor beta chains below all came from one sample that was sequenced in a study of cytomegalovirus exposure and HLA in healthy donors. The PCR ran on 60 Vbeta and 13 Jbeta primers. Profiled with immunoSEQ multiplex PCR; TCRdb holds only in-frame clones, not every one. The table has roughly 160,000 clones, more than 60% seen once. Material: PBMCs. The source of these receptors is a woman aged 50 to 65 in good health and CMV-seropositive.

This clone was observed a single time. CDR3 sequence (DNA): TGCGCCAGCAGCCAAGGAGGGGGCTCCCTTTACGAGCAGTACTTC. Encoded protein: CASSQGGGSLYEQYF. The V and J genes are TRBV4-3 and TRBJ2-7; 7 bases line up with TRBD1. The germline V gene has CDR1 LGHNA and CDR2 YSLEER. CDR3 length: 15 residues. V gave up 1 base and J gave up 4 bases; unmatched junction bases: 7.

The genes are TRBV6-5 and TRBJ1-5, with D possibly TRBD1 on 6 matching bases. CDR1 MNHEY and CDR2 SVGAGI come from the germline V gene. Between the trimmed V and J ends, which lost 6 bases and 5 bases, there was a span of 8 bases. The CDR3 contains 12 residues. The CDR3 sequence is CASSPGDQPQHF. For the CDR3, the DNA is TGTGCCAGCAGCCCAGGGGATCAGCCCCAGCATTTT.

The CDR3 is CASSLGTTGTGEAFF. CDR3 DNA sequence: TGTGCCAGCAGCTTAGGAACAACAGGAACGGGTGAAGCTTTCTTT. The rearrangement uses TRBV7-3 and TRBJ1-1; D is possibly TRBD1 (5 bases). Germline values: CDR1 SGHTA, CDR2 FQGTGA. This CDR3 comprises 15 residues. V was shortened by 2 bases and J by 7 bases, with 17 bases between the two germline ends.

This chain connects TRBV7-9 to TRBJ2-3; no clear D gene. The CDR3 is made up of 12 amino acids. The germline CDR1 and CDR2 sequences are SEHNR and FQNEAQ (reference sequence). Trimming cost V 5 bases and J 3 bases, with 6 bases left between them. CDR3 sequence reads: CASSAETDTQYF. In DNA form, the CDR3 reads TGTGCCAGCAGCGCAGAAACAGATACGCAGTATTTT. Drawing the rest from reference TRBV7-9 and TRBJ2-3, the complete variable domain is DTGVSQNPRHKITKRGQNVTFRCDPISEHNRLYWYRQTLGQGPEFLTYFQNEAQLEKSRLLSDRFSAERPKGSFSTLEIQRTEQGDSAMYLCASSAETDTQYFGPGTRLTVL.

With respect to this clone: Other DNA variants within this sample encode the same CDR3. DNA of the CDR3: TGCGCCAGCAGCTTGACATCCCCGGATACGCAGTATTTT. The encoded protein is CASSLTSPDTQYF. The chain uses TRBV5-1 and TRBJ2-3, with D hard to call. The germline V and J ends were trimmed by 1 base and 6 bases, with 9 bases remaining between them. The length of the CDR3 is 13 residues. Germline-derived CDR1 and CDR2 are SGHRS and YFSETQ.

This clone was recorded once. The V call is TRBV11-3, the J call TRBJ2-1; 11 nucleotides align to TRBD1. This CDR3 has 15 residues. Trimming cost V 5 bases and J 4 bases; bases outside gene matches: 4. Germline V gene lookup returns CDR1 SGHNT and CDR2 YENEEA. CDR3 amino acids: CASSPGQGVYNEQFF. The CDR3, as DNA: TGTGCCAGCAGCCCGGGACAGGGGGTTTACAATGAGCAGTTCTTC.

V is TRBV2 and J is TRBJ2-1, with D possibly matching TRBD2 (6 bases). V dropped 8 bases and J dropped 4 bases, with 12 bases sitting between them. Germline V gene sequence: CDR1 SNHLY, CDR2 FYNNEI. The CDR3 is made up of 13 amino acids. The DNA of the CDR3 is TGTGCCAGCGTTAGGGCGGGATACAATGAGCAGTTCTTC. Protein product: CASVRAGYNEQFF.

CDR3 region: CASSFGEAGTDTQYF. In DNA form, the CDR3 reads TGCGCCAGCAGCTTCGGAGAAGCGGGGACAGATACGCAGTATTTT. The genes are TRBV5-1 and TRBJ2-3; 7 bases line up with TRBD2. CDR3 length: 15 residues. CDR1 and CDR2 (germline): SGHRS, YFSETQ. Trimming took 2 bases from V and 3 from J; bases not matched to a gene: 6.

This clone was seen a handful of times. This chain joins TRBV7-8 and TRBJ2-3, with 8 bases that match TRBD1. Trimming removed 2 bases from V and 11 bases from J; junction bases left unmatched: 6. The CDR3 is 13 amino acids. Germline loops: CDR1 SGHVS, CDR2 FQNEAQ. The CDR3 bases are TGTGCCAGCAGCTTAAGGGACAGGAGACAGCAGTATTTT. Its protein product is CASSLRDRRQQYF. The whole variable domain, filled in from reference TRBV7-8 and TRBJ2-3, reads GAGVSQSPRYKVAKRGQDVALRCDPISGHVSLFWYQQALGQGPEFLTYFQNEAQLDKSGLPSDRFFAERPEGSVSTLKIQRTQQEDSAVYLCASSLRDRRQQYFGPGTRLTVL.

The rearrangement links TRBV29-1 to TRBJ2-1, with 10 bases lining up with TRBD2. CDR3 length equals 15 residues. V lost 7 bases to trimming and J lost 2 bases; unmatched junction nucleotides: 8. Germline-derived CDR1 and CDR2 are SQVTM and ANQGSEA. The CDR3 spells CSAATSGDTYNEQFF. The CDR3 DNA reads TGCAGCGCTGCTACTAGCGGGGACACCTACAATGAGCAGTTCTTC.

V is TRBV7-9 and J is TRBJ2-7; tentatively, D is TRBD2 (5 bases). This CDR3 is 16 amino acids long. Trimming stripped 3 bases from V and 3 bases from J, with 18 bases between. In germline, CDR1 is SEHNR, CDR2 FQNEAQ (reference sequence). The DNA of the CDR3 is TGTGCCAGCAGCTTCGGGGTCGGACGGACGGGCTACGAGCAGTACTTC. It is translated as CASSFGVGRTGYEQYF. The variable domain in full, with the rest retrieved from reference TRBV7-9 and TRBJ2-7, is DTGVSQNPRHKITKRGQNVTFRCDPISEHNRLYWYRQTLGQGPEFLTYFQNEAQLEKSRLLSDRFSAERPKGSFSTLEIQRTEQGDSAMYLCASSFGVGRTGYEQYFGPGTRLTVT.

The CDR3 reads CASSSPYPGNDEQYF. CDR3 nucleotides: TGTGCCAGCAGTTCCCCCTACCCCGGTAACGACGAGCAGTACTTC. This chain uses TRBV6-6 with TRBJ2-7, with D unresolved. This CDR3 contains 15 residues. Germline V lookup: CDR1 MNHNY, CDR2 SVGAGI (reference sequence). The V gene lost 4 bases and the J gene lost 5 bases, with 18 bases spanning the gap.

In this sample, this clone turned up a few times. Relative to the germline gene, one junction end is altered; a read error may explain this. The chain is built from TRBV7-7 and TRBJ1-1; a weak D match, TRBD1 (5 bases). The CDR3 spans 13 residues. Per the germline V gene, CDR1 is SSHAT and CDR2 is FNYEAQ (reference sequence). The CDR3 DNA is TGTGCTAGCAGCTTAGACAGGAACACTGAAGCTTTCTTT. As protein: CASSLDRNTEAFF.